A selection of T cell receptor beta chains follows, all from one sample in a study of blood T cell repertoires in COVID-19. Here immunoSEQ multiplex PCR was the method, and the copy in TCRdb shows in-frame clones only, minus some. The sample contains a few hundred thousand clones, approximately 80% of which appear only once. The specimen sequenced was peripheral blood. The receptors shown here come from a middle-aged woman who had recovered from COVID-19. Both conserved end residues are part of each CDR3. The D gene is left open where the match is weak. Clone size is not always given. Where it is, it says once, few, many or a class for expanded clones.

CDR3aa: CASSLLRGGTEAFF
CDR3nt: TGTGCCAGCAGCCTGCTTAGGGGGGGCACTGAAGCTTTCTTT
v_gene: TRBV11-3
j_gene: TRBJ1-1
d_gene: .
abundance: .

CDR3aa: CASSHRGYIYEQYF
CDR3nt: TGTGCCAGCAGCCACAGGGGTTATATTTACGAGCAGTACTTC
v_gene: TRBV7-2
j_gene: TRBJ2-7
d_gene: TRBD1
abundance: .

CDR3aa: CASSFVGGGSTDTQYF
CDR3nt: TGCGCCAGCAGCTTTGTAGGCGGGGGAAGCACAGATACGCAGTATTTT
v_gene: TRBV5-1
j_gene: TRBJ2-3
d_gene: TRBD2
abundance: .

CDR3aa: CAISERNGGAPEQYF
CDR3nt: TGTGCCATCAGTGAGCGGAACGGGGGGGCCCCCGAGCAGTACTTC
v_gene: TRBV10-3
j_gene: TRBJ2-7
d_gene: TRBD2
abundance: .

CDR3aa: CASRKSGTGVSNEQFF
CDR3nt: TGCGCCAGCAGGAAATCCGGGACAGGGGTTAGCAATGAGCAGTTCTTC
v_gene: TRBV5-1
j_gene: TRBJ2-1
d_gene: TRBD1
abundance: .

CDR3aa: CASSLAQTNTEAFF
CDR3nt: TGTGCCAGCAGCTTGGCACAGACAAACACTGAAGCTTTCTTT
v_gene: TRBV7-9
j_gene: TRBJ1-1
d_gene: .
abundance: .

CDR3aa: CASSLVGGSTDTQYF
CDR3nt: TGTGCTAGCAGCTTAGTGGGGGGTAGCACAGATACGCAGTATTTT
v_gene: TRBV7-7
j_gene: TRBJ2-3
d_gene: .
abundance: .

CDR3aa: CAISRAGPSTDTQYF
CDR3nt: TGTGCCATCAGTAGGGCGGGGCCCAGCACAGATACGCAGTATTTT
v_gene: TRBV10-3
j_gene: TRBJ2-3
d_gene: .
abundance: .

CDR3aa: CASSPPDSPGELFF
CDR3nt: TGTGCCAGCAGTCCGCCTGACTCTCCCGGGGAGCTGTTTTTT
v_gene: TRBV28
j_gene: TRBJ2-2
d_gene: .
abundance: .

CDR3aa: CASSLRGGIYEQYF
CDR3nt: TGTGCCAGCAGTTTAAGGGGTGGTATTTACGAGCAGTACTTC
v_gene: TRBV6-2/TRBV6-3
j_gene: TRBJ2-7
d_gene: .
abundance: .

CDR3aa: CASSFQGVSYNEQFF
CDR3nt: TGTGCCAGCAGTTTTCAGGGTGTCTCCTACAATGAGCAGTTCTTC
v_gene: TRBV27
j_gene: TRBJ2-1
d_gene: .
abundance: .

CDR3aa: CASSQAGQGTGGYTF
CDR3nt: TGCGCCAGCAGCCAGGCCGGACAGGGGACAGGCGGCTACACCTTC
v_gene: TRBV4-3
j_gene: TRBJ1-2
d_gene: TRBD1
abundance: .

CDR3aa: CASSYGRNTEAFF
CDR3nt: TGTGCCAGCAGTTACGGGAGGAACACTGAAGCTTTCTTT
v_gene: TRBV6-5
j_gene: TRBJ1-1
d_gene: .
abundance: .

CDR3aa: CASRPARSSYEQYF
CDR3nt: TGTGCCAGCAGACCCGCGCGGAGCTCCTACGAGCAGTACTTC
v_gene: TRBV28
j_gene: TRBJ2-7
d_gene: .
abundance: .

CDR3aa: CASSKGTSGSFGANVLTF
CDR3nt: TGTGCCAGCAGCAAGGGGACATCCGGTTCGTTTGGGGCCAACGTCCTGACTTTC
v_gene: TRBV7-3
j_gene: TRBJ2-6
d_gene: .
abundance: .

CDR3aa: CASSQSGQGTRRGYTF
CDR3nt: TGTGCCAGCAGTCAATCAGGACAGGGGACCCGGCGGGGCTACACCTTC
v_gene: TRBV3-1/TRBV3-2
j_gene: TRBJ1-2
d_gene: TRBD1
abundance: .

CDR3aa: CATGTLGGSPLHF
CDR3nt: TGTGCCACCGGGACACTCGGCGGTTCACCCCTCCACTTT
v_gene: TRBV24-1
j_gene: TRBJ1-6
d_gene: .
abundance: .

CDR3aa: CASSLSQGDEQYF
CDR3nt: TGTGCCAGCAGTTTATCCCAGGGGGACGAGCAGTACTTC
v_gene: TRBV27
j_gene: TRBJ2-7
d_gene: TRBD1
abundance: once

CDR3aa: CASSEFSGGDTQYF
CDR3nt: TGTGCCAGCAGTGAGTTTTCGGGGGGAGATACGCAGTATTTT
v_gene: TRBV6-1
j_gene: TRBJ2-3
d_gene: TRBD2
abundance: .

CDR3aa: CASSLDRERGYTF
CDR3nt: TGTGCCAGCAGTCTAGACAGGGAACGTGGCTACACCTTC
v_gene: TRBV28
j_gene: TRBJ1-2
d_gene: TRBD1
abundance: .

CDR3aa: CASSQGQVGTEAFF
CDR3nt: TGCGCCAGCAGCCAGGGACAGGTTGGCACTGAAGCTTTCTTT
v_gene: TRBV4-3
j_gene: TRBJ1-1
d_gene: TRBD1
abundance: .

CDR3aa: CASSPHRADTQYF
CDR3nt: TGTGCCAGCAGCCCCCATCGAGCTGATACGCAGTATTTT
v_gene: TRBV7-2
j_gene: TRBJ2-3
d_gene: .
abundance: .

CDR3aa: CASSSDSTGELFF
CDR3nt: TGCGCCAGCAGCTCCGACTCTACCGGGGAGCTGTTTTTT
v_gene: TRBV5-1
j_gene: TRBJ2-2
d_gene: .
abundance: few

CDR3aa: CASSTPRQVLYEQYF
CDR3nt: TGTGCCAGCAGTACCCCCCGACAGGTTCTGTACGAGCAGTACTTC
v_gene: TRBV6-5
j_gene: TRBJ2-7
d_gene: .
abundance: .

CDR3aa: CASSSRGPGANVLTF
CDR3nt: TGTGCCAGCAGCTCCAGGGGACCCGGGGCCAACGTCCTGACTTTC
v_gene: TRBV5-8
j_gene: TRBJ2-6
d_gene: .
abundance: once

CDR3aa: CASSPGQGGNEKLFF
CDR3nt: TGTGCCAGCAGCCCAGGACAGGGGGGTAATGAAAAACTGTTTTTT
v_gene: TRBV7-9
j_gene: TRBJ1-4
d_gene: TRBD1
abundance: .

CDR3aa: CASSRGQGVYQPQHF
CDR3nt: TGTGCCAGCAGCCGGGGGCAGGGGGTGTATCAGCCCCAGCATTTT
v_gene: TRBV11-2
j_gene: TRBJ1-5
d_gene: TRBD1
abundance: .

CDR3aa: CASSPGQGLGGYTF
CDR3nt: TGTGCCAGCTCACCGGGACAGGGGCTCGGGGGCTACACCTTC
v_gene: TRBV18
j_gene: TRBJ1-2
d_gene: TRBD1
abundance: .

CDR3aa: CASSLDYPLSSGNTIYF
CDR3nt: TGTGCCAGCAGCTTAGATTATCCATTGAGCTCTGGAAACACCATATATTTT
v_gene: TRBV11-2
j_gene: TRBJ1-3
d_gene: .
abundance: .

CDR3aa: CASSMGALTGELFF
CDR3nt: TGTGCCAGTAGTATGGGGGCTCTCACCGGGGAGCTGTTTTTT
v_gene: TRBV19
j_gene: TRBJ2-2
d_gene: .
abundance: .

CDR3aa: CASSLMGAQETQYF
CDR3nt: TGTGCCAGCAGTTTAATGGGGGCCCAAGAGACCCAGTACTTC
v_gene: TRBV27
j_gene: TRBJ2-5
d_gene: .
abundance: .

CDR3aa: CASSLRSGAGTDTQYF
CDR3nt: TGTGCCAGCAGCTTACGATCAGGGGCTGGCACAGATACGCAGTATTTT
v_gene: TRBV7-6
j_gene: TRBJ2-3
d_gene: .
abundance: once

CDR3aa: CASSSTSWSETQYF
CDR3nt: TGTGCCAGCAGCTCGACTAGCTGGTCTGAGACCCAGTACTTC
v_gene: TRBV7-2
j_gene: TRBJ2-5
d_gene: TRBD2
abundance: .

CDR3aa: CASREGAATNEKLFF
CDR3nt: TGTGCCAGTAGGGAAGGGGCTGCAACTAATGAAAAACTGTTTTTT
v_gene: TRBV19
j_gene: TRBJ1-4
d_gene: .
abundance: .

CDR3aa: CASSPSLDRTYEQYF
CDR3nt: TGTGCCAGCAGCCCTAGTTTGGACAGAACCTACGAGCAGTACTTC
v_gene: TRBV7-9
j_gene: TRBJ2-7
d_gene: .
abundance: .

CDR3aa: CASSSGAAGLALDEQYF
CDR3nt: TGTGCCAGCAGCTCCGGAGCCGCCGGACTAGCGCTCGACGAGCAGTACTTC
v_gene: TRBV7-9
j_gene: TRBJ2-7
d_gene: TRBD2
abundance: .

CDR3aa: CASSEQGYYGYTF
CDR3nt: TGTGCCAGCAGCGAACAGGGCTACTATGGCTACACCTTC
v_gene: TRBV5-4
j_gene: TRBJ1-2
d_gene: .
abundance: .

CDR3aa: CASSLGQGSYEQYF
CDR3nt: TGCGCCAGCAGCCTGGGTCAGGGATCCTACGAGCAGTACTTC
v_gene: TRBV5-1
j_gene: TRBJ2-7
d_gene: .
abundance: .

CDR3aa: CASGPGSYEQYF
CDR3nt: TGTGCCAGCGGCCCAGGCAGCTACGAGCAGTACTTC
v_gene: TRBV28
j_gene: TRBJ2-7
d_gene: .
abundance: .

CDR3aa: CAISENSGGYGNNEQFF
CDR3nt: TGTGCCATCAGTGAAAATTCGGGGGGATACGGGAACAATGAGCAGTTCTTC
v_gene: TRBV10-3
j_gene: TRBJ2-1
d_gene: TRBD2
abundance: .

CDR3aa: CASSQEPQGRANVLTF
CDR3nt: TGTGCCAGCAGCCAGGAACCGCAGGGTAGGGCCAACGTCCTGACTTTC
v_gene: TRBV3-1/TRBV3-2
j_gene: TRBJ2-6
d_gene: .
abundance: once

CDR3aa: CASSNDRTSGETQYF
CDR3nt: TGTGCCAGCAGTAACGACCGGACTAGCGGGGAGACCCAGTACTTC
v_gene: TRBV2
j_gene: TRBJ2-5
d_gene: TRBD2
abundance: .

CDR3aa: CASSLVAGSDQPQHF
CDR3nt: TGCGCCAGCAGCTTGGTCGCAGGGTCGGATCAGCCCCAGCATTTT
v_gene: TRBV5-1
j_gene: TRBJ1-5
d_gene: .
abundance: .

CDR3aa: CASSVGSATNEKLFF
CDR3nt: TGTGCCAGCAGCGTAGGCAGCGCAACTAATGAAAAACTGTTTTTT
v_gene: TRBV9
j_gene: TRBJ1-4
d_gene: .
abundance: .

CDR3aa: CASRRTTGPQETQYF
CDR3nt: TGTGCCAGCAGAAGAACCACAGGTCCCCAAGAGACCCAGTACTTC
v_gene: TRBV6-5
j_gene: TRBJ2-5
d_gene: .
abundance: .

CDR3aa: CASSLQGQTQETQYF
CDR3nt: TGTGCCAGCAGTCTACAGGGACAGACGCAAGAGACCCAGTACTTC
v_gene: TRBV6-2/TRBV6-3
j_gene: TRBJ2-5
d_gene: TRBD1
abundance: .

CDR3aa: CAWSEQDGYTF
CDR3nt: TGTGCCTGGAGTGAACAGGATGGCTACACCTTC
v_gene: TRBV30
j_gene: TRBJ1-2
d_gene: .
abundance: .

CDR3aa: CASSIETGVYGYTF
CDR3nt: TGTGCCAGTAGTATTGAGACAGGGGTCTATGGCTACACCTTC
v_gene: TRBV19
j_gene: TRBJ1-2
d_gene: TRBD1
abundance: few

CDR3aa: CASSIRQGKVGDNEQFF
CDR3nt: TGTGCCAGCAGCATCCGGCAGGGAAAAGTAGGAGACAATGAGCAGTTCTTC
v_gene: TRBV11-2
j_gene: TRBJ2-1
d_gene: .
abundance: .

CDR3aa: CASIARSDRSSYNEQFF
CDR3nt: TGTGCCAGCATCGCTCGCTCGGACAGGAGCTCCTACAATGAGCAGTTCTTC
v_gene: TRBV27
j_gene: TRBJ2-1
d_gene: TRBD1
abundance: .

CDR3aa: CASIEASRGQLGEAFF
CDR3nt: TGCGCCAGCATCGAGGCGTCCAGGGGGCAGTTGGGTGAAGCTTTCTTT
v_gene: TRBV10-1
j_gene: TRBJ1-1
d_gene: TRBD1
abundance: .

CDR3aa: CASSLQFYGYTF
CDR3nt: TGTGCCAGCAGTTTACAATTCTATGGCTACACCTTC
v_gene: TRBV12-3/TRBV12-4
j_gene: TRBJ1-2
d_gene: .
abundance: .

CDR3aa: CASSEASGANVLTF
CDR3nt: TGTGCCAGCAGCGAGGCTTCTGGGGCCAACGTCCTGACTTTC
v_gene: TRBV6-2/TRBV6-3
j_gene: TRBJ2-6
d_gene: .
abundance: .

CDR3aa: CASRKGLATTNTEAFF
CDR3nt: TGTGCCAGCAGAAAGGGGTTGGCTACTACGAACACTGAAGCTTTCTTT
v_gene: TRBV7-8
j_gene: TRBJ1-1
d_gene: .
abundance: .

CDR3aa: CASSHYRQRQYF
CDR3nt: TGTGCCAGCAGCCACTACCGACAGAGGCAGTATTTT
v_gene: TRBV3-1/TRBV3-2
j_gene: TRBJ2-3
d_gene: .
abundance: .